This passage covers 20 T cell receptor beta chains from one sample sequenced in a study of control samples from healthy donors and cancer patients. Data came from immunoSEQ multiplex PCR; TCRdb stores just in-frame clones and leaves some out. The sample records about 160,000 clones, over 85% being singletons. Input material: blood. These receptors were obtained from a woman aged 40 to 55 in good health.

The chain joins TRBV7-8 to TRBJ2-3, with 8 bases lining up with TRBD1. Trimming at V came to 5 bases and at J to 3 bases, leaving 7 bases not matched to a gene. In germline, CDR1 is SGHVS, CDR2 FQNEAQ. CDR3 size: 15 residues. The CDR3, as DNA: TGTGCCAGCAGCGGAGAAAGACAGGGGACAGATACGCAGTATTTT. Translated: CASSGERQGTDTQYF.

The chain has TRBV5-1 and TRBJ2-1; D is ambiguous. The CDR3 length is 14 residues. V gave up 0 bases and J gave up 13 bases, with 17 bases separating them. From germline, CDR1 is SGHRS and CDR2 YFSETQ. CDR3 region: CASSLVGGYKGQFF. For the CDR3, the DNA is TGCGCCAGCAGCTTGGTGGGCGGTTACAAAGGACAGTTCTTC. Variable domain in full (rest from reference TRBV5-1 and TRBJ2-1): KAGVTQTPRYLIKTRGQQVTLSCSPISGHRSVSWYQQTPGQGLQFLFEYFSETQRNKGNFPGRFSGRQFSNSRSEMNVSTLELGDSALYLCASSLVGGYKGQFFGPGTRLTVL.

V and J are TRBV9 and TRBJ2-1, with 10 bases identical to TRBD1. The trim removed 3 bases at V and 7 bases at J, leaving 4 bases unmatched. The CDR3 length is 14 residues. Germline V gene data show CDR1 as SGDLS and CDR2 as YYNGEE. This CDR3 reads CASSGGQGRNEQFF. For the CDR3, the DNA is TGTGCCAGCAGCGGGGGACAGGGGCGGAATGAGCAGTTCTTC.

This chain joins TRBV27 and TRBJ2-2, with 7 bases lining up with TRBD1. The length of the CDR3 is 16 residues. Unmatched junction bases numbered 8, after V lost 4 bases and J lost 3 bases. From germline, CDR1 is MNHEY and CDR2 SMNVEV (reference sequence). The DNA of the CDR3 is TGTGCCAGCAGTTCCCCCAGGGGGTTTGACACCGGGGAGCTGTTTTTT. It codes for CASSSPRGFDTGELFF.

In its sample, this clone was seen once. The CDR3 DNA sequence: TGTGCCAGCAGCTTGGAAGGGGTCTCTGGAAACACCATATATTTT. Its translation: CASSLEGVSGNTIYF. The rearrangement uses TRBV5-5 and TRBJ1-3; a possible D gene is TRBD1 (5 bases). The V and J ends lost 0 bases and 0 bases respectively, with 7 bases between them. The CDR3 contains 15 residues. Germline CDR1 and CDR2: SGHKS and YYEKEE (reference sequence). The full variable domain, completed using reference TRBV5-5 and TRBJ1-3, is DAGVTQSPTHLIKTRGQQVTLRCSPISGHKSVSWYQQVLGQGPQFIFQYYEKEERGRGNFPDRFSARQFPNYSSELNVNALLLGDSALYLCASSLEGVSGNTIYFGEGSWLTVV.

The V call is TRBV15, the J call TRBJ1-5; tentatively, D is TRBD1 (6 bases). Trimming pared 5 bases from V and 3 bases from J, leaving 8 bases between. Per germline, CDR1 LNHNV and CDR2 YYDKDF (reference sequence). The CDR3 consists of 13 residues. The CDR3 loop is CATSGQINQPQHF. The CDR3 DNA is TGTGCCACCAGCGGACAGATCAATCAGCCCCAGCATTTT.

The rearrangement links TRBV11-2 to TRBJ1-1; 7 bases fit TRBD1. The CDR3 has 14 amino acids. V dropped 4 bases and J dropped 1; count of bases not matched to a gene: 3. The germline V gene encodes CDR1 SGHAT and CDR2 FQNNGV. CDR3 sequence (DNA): TGTGCCAGCAGCTGGGGACAGCAGAACACTGAAGCTTTCTTT. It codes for CASSWGQQNTEAFF. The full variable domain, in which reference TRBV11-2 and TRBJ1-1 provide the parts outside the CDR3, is EAGVAQSPRYKIIEKRQSVAFWCNPISGHATLYWYQQILGQGPKLLIQFQNNGVVDDSQLPKDRFSAERLKGVDSTLKIQPAKLEDSAVYLCASSWGQQNTEAFFGQGTRLTVV.

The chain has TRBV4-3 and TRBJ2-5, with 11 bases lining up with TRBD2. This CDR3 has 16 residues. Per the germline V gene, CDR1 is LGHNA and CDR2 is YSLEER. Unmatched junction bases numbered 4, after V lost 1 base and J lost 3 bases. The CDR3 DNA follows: TGCGCCAGCAGCCAAGGTAGCGGGAGGGCCGAAGAGACCCAGTACTTC. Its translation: CASSQGSGRAEETQYF.

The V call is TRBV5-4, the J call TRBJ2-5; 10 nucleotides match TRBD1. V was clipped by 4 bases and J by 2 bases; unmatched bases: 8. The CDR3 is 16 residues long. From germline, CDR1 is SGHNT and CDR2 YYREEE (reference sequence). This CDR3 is CASSTFGTGAQETQYF. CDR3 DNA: TGTGCCAGCAGCACTTTCGGGACAGGGGCGCAAGAGACCCAGTACTTC. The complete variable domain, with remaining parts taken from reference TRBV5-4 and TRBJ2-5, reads ETGVTQSPTHLIKTRGQQVTLRCSSQSGHNTVSWYQQALGQGPQFIFQYYREEENGRGNFPPRFSGLQFPNYSSELNVNALELDDSALYLCASSTFGTGAQETQYFGPGTRLLVL.

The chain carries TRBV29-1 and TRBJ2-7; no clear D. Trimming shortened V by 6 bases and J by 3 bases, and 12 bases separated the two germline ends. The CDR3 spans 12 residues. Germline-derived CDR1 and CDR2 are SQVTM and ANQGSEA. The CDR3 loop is CSVRRDNYEQYF. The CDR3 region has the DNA TGCAGCGTGCGAAGGGATAACTACGAGCAGTACTTC.

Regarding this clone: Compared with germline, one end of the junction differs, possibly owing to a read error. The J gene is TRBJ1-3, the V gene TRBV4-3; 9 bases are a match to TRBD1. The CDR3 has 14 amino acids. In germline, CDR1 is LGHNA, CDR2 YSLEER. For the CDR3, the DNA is TGCGCCAGCAGCCAGAGTTCTACAGGGGGCGCGTTGATTTTT. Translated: CASSQSSTGGALIF.

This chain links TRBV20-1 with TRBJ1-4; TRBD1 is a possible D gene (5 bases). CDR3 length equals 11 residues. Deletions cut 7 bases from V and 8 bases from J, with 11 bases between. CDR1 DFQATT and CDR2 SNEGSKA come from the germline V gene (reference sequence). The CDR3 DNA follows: TGCAGTGTGGGGGGAAGAGAAAAACTGTTTTTT. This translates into CSVGGREKLFF.

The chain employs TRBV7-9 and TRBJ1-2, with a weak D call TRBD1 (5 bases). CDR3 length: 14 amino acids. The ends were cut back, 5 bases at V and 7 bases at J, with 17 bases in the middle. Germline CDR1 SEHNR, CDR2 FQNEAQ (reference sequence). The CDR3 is CASSDRDGASGYTF. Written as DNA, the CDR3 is TGTGCCAGCAGCGATAGGGACGGAGCATCTGGCTACACCTTC.

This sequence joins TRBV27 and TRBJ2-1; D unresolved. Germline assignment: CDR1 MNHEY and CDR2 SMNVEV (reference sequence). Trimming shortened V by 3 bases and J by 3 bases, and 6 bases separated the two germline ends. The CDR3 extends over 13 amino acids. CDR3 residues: CASSFMRYNEQFF. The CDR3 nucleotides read TGTGCCAGCAGTTTCATGCGCTACAATGAGCAGTTCTTC.

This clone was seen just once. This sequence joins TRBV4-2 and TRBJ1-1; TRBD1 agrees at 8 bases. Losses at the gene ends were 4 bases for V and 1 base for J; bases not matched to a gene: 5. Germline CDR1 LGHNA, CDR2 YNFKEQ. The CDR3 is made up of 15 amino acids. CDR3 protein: CASSPPGQANTEAFF. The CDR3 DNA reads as TGTGCCAGCAGCCCACCGGGACAGGCGAACACTGAAGCTTTCTTT.

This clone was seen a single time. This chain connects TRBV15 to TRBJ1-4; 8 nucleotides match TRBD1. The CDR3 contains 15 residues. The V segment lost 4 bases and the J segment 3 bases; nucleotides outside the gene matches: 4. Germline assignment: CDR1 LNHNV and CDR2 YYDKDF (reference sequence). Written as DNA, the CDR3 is TGTGCCACCAGCAAGGACAGGGTGGCTAATGAAAAACTGTTTTTT. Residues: CATSKDRVANEKLFF.

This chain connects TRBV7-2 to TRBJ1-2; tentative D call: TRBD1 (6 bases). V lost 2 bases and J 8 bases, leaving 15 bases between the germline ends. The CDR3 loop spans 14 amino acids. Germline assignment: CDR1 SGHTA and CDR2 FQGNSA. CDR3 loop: CASSLTGGAGGYTF. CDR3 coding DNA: TGTGCCAGCAGCTTAACGGGGGGCGCCGGCGGCTACACCTTC. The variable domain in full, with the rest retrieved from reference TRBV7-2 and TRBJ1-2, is GAGVSQSPSNKVTEKGKDVELRCDPISGHTALYWYRQSLGQGLEFLIYFQGNSAPDKSGLPSDRFSAERTGGSVSTLTIQRTQQEDSAVYLCASSLTGGAGGYTFGSGTRLTVV.

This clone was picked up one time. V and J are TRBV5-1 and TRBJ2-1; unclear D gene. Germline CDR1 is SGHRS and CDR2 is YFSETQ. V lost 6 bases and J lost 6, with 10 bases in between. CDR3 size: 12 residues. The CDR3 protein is CASIEVGNEQFF. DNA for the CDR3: TGCGCCAGCATTGAGGTAGGCAATGAGCAGTTCTTC. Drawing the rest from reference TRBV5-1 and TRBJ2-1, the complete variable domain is KAGVTQTPRYLIKTRGQQVTLSCSPISGHRSVSWYQQTPGQGLQFLFEYFSETQRNKGNFPGRFSGRQFSNSRSEMNVSTLELGDSALYLCASIEVGNEQFFGPGTRLTVL.

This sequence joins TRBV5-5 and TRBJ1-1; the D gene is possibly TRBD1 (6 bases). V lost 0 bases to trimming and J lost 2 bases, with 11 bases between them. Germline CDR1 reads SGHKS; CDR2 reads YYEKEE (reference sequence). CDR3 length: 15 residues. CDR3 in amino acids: CASSLAGTINTEAFF. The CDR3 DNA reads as TGTGCCAGCAGCTTGGCCGGGACAATCAACACTGAAGCTTTCTTT.

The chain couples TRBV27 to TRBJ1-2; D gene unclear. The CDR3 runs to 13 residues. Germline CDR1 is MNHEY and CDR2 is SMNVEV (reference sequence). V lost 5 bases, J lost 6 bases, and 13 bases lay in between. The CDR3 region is CASSTSGLHGYTF. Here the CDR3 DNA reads TGTGCCAGCAGTACCTCGGGATTGCATGGCTACACCTTC.